This passage covers 32 T cell receptor beta chains from one sample sequenced in a study of blood T cells in healthy people across ages. Alongside a J-beta primer mix, a sample-barcoded 5' primer served in a second PCR lasting roughly 6 to 11 cycles. TCRdb fed the 5' RACE reads into MiXCR, producing one record per CDR3 protein. This table holds about 680,000 distinct CDR3 sequences, roughly 50% found once. The specimen was blood. The receptors stem from a woman aged 60-70 years in good health.

The rearrangement links TRBV7-2 to TRBJ1-1; weak D call: TRBD1 (5 bases). The CDR3 covers 12 residues. The V end lost 1 base, the J end lost 11 bases, and 11 bases lay between the germline ends. Germline loops: CDR1 SGHTA, CDR2 FQGNSA. The CDR3 DNA reads TGTGCCAGCAGCTTAGTTGGGACGGTTGCTTTCTTT. Its translation is CASSLVGTVAFF.

In this sample, this clonotype turned up a few times. The gene calls are TRBV3-1 and TRBJ2-7; D ambiguous. The CDR3 loop spans 15 amino acids. From germline, CDR1 is LGHDT and CDR2 YNNKEL (reference sequence). V was pared by 3 bases and J by 6 bases, with 18 bases between. The CDR3 DNA follows: TGTGCCAGCAGCCATCAAGGCACCCGTGCCTCCGAGCAGTACTTC. It yields the protein CASSHQGTRASEQYF.

This clonotype was found many times. The rearrangement uses TRBV20-1 and TRBJ2-7, with TRBD2 identical over 10 bases. Germline V gives CDR1 DFQATT, CDR2 SNEGSKA (reference sequence). V gave up 3 bases and J gave up 2 bases; unmatched junction bases: 7. CDR3 size: 15 residues. The CDR3: CSASSSGSYPYEQYF. CDR3 nucleotide sequence: TGCAGTGCTAGCTCTAGCGGGAGTTACCCCTACGAGCAGTACTTC.

This rearrangement joins TRBV20-1 to TRBJ2-1; the D call may be TRBD1 or TRBD2 (5 bases each). CDR1 DFQATT and CDR2 SNEGSKA come from the germline V gene (reference sequence). The CDR3 spans 15 residues. The V gene lost 1 base and the J gene lost 5 bases, with 15 bases spanning the gap. The CDR3 protein is CSARGGALGDNEQFF. DNA for the CDR3: TGCAGTGCTAGAGGAGGGGCCTTGGGGGACAATGAGCAGTTCTTC.

The chain links TRBV27 to TRBJ2-5, with a tentative D call TRBD2 (6 bases). The better agreement between TRBJ2-7 and the DNA end casts doubt on the J call. Germline V gives CDR1 MNHEY, CDR2 SMNVEV (reference sequence). The CDR3 spans 14 residues. CDR3 amino acids: CASSLGRENYEQYF. The CDR3 DNA follows: TGTGCCAGCAGTTTGGGCCGGGAGAACTACGAGCAGTACTTC.

For the CDR3, the DNA is TGTGCCAGCAGCCCCTCCAGGGCCAATGAGCAGTTCTTC. Translation: CASSPSRANEQFF. V and J are TRBV14 and TRBJ2-1; maybe TRBD1 (5 bases). V was shortened by 4 bases and J by 6 bases, with 10 bases between the two germline ends. Germline V gene lookup returns CDR1 SGHDN and CDR2 FVKESK. This CDR3 is built from 13 residues.

This clonotype has more than one count but fewer than ten. This chain links TRBV20-1 with TRBJ2-1; 7 nucleotides match TRBD2. With 1 base clipped from V and 7 bases from J, the junction kept 13 bases outside the gene matches. This CDR3 comprises 16 residues. Germline V CDR1 and CDR2: DFQATT, SNEGSKA (reference sequence). This CDR3 is CSARVVLGDSGNEQFF. DNA of the CDR3: TGCAGTGCTAGAGTAGTGCTAGGAGATAGCGGGAATGAGCAGTTCTTC.

This clonotype was detected a few times. The chain combines TRBV28 with TRBJ2-7; the D call may be TRBD1 or TRBD2 (5 bases each). The CDR3 consists of 16 residues. Trimming took 6 bases from V and 0 from J, leaving 18 bases between them. In germline, CDR1 is MDHEN, CDR2 SYDVKM. The CDR3 spells CASSRNNWGSSYEQYF. The CDR3 region has the DNA TGTGCCAGCAGCCGTAACAACTGGGGGAGCTCCTACGAGCAGTACTTC. Drawing the rest from reference TRBV28 and TRBJ2-7, the complete variable domain is DVKVTQSSRYLVKRTGEKVFLECVQDMDHENMFWYRQDPGLGLRLIYFSYDVKMKEKGDIPEGYSVSREKKERFSLILESASTNQTSMYLCASSRNNWGSSYEQYFGPGTRLTVT.

This clonotype was found a few times. The rearrangement links TRBV20-1 to TRBJ1-2; possible D gene TRBD1, 6 bases. Trimming removed 0 bases at V and 3 bases at J, with 14 bases between. The CDR3 spans 15 residues. Germline V gene sequence: CDR1 DFQATT, CDR2 SNEGSKA (reference sequence). CDR3 DNA sequence: TGCAGTGCTAGAGATTTTCGGGGGCCCGACTATGGCTACACCTTC. This codes for CSARDFRGPDYGYTF.

The chain couples TRBV20-1 to TRBJ2-4, with D possibly matching TRBD2 (5 bases). CDR1 and CDR2 from the germline V gene are DFQATT and SNEGSKA (reference sequence). The CDR3 spans 16 residues. The ends were cut back, 0 bases at V and 0 bases at J, with 12 bases in the middle. This CDR3 reads CSARDRAGIAKNIQYF. The DNA for the CDR3 is TGCAGTGCTAGAGATAGGGCGGGTATAGCCAAAAACATTCAGTACTTC.

The chain carries TRBV4-3 and TRBJ2-1; D not resolved. Germline V gene data show CDR1 as LGHNA and CDR2 as YSLEER. The CDR3 consists of 17 residues. V was pared by 2 bases and J by 5 bases, with 19 bases between. The CDR3 spells CASSQRITNVGHNEQFF. CDR3 coding DNA: TGCGCCAGCAGCCAAAGAATTACTAATGTCGGGCACAATGAGCAGTTCTTC.

This clonotype was counted once. The chain has TRBV2 and TRBJ2-6; D is possibly TRBD2 (5 bases). V gave up 7 bases and J gave up 2 bases, with 9 bases separating them. Per germline, CDR1 SNHLY and CDR2 FYNNEI. The CDR3 covers 14 residues. This chain's CDR3 is CASIPGTGANVLTF. Here the CDR3 DNA reads TGTGCCAGCATTCCCGGGACTGGGGCCAACGTCCTGACTTTC.

The CDR3 DNA follows: TGTGCCAGCAGCTCACCCCGGGACAGGTCCTACAATGAGCAGTTCTTC. This encodes CASSSPRDRSYNEQFF. The chain uses TRBV7-8 and TRBJ2-1; 8 positions match TRBD1. Germline lookup yields CDR1 SGHVS and CDR2 FQNEAQ. The CDR3 consists of 16 residues. V was clipped by 4 bases and J by 1 base; unmatched bases: 6.

This clonotype has a handful of counts. This chain joins TRBV7-2 and TRBJ2-7, with D perhaps matching TRBD1 or TRBD2 (5 bases each). V lost 3 bases to trimming and J lost 2 bases, with 11 bases between them. This CDR3 comprises 14 residues. Per germline, CDR1 SGHTA and CDR2 FQGNSA. This CDR3 reads CASSFQQGAYEQYF. The CDR3 DNA reads TGTGCCAGCAGCTTCCAGCAGGGAGCCTACGAGCAGTACTTC.

The rearrangement links TRBV7-9 to TRBJ2-1; a possible D gene is TRBD1 (6 bases). V gave up 0 bases and J gave up 10 bases, with 19 bases separating them. The length of the CDR3 is 16 residues. Germline V lookup: CDR1 SEHNR, CDR2 FQNEAQ (reference sequence). The CDR3 region is CASSLALRGNIKEQFF. In nucleotides, the CDR3 is TGTGCCAGCAGCTTAGCGCTTAGGGGGAACATCAAGGAGCAGTTCTTC.

The V call is TRBV19, the J call TRBJ2-1, with 10 bases identical to TRBD1. The V gene's germline CDR1 is LNHDA and CDR2 SQIVND (reference sequence). V shed 4 bases, J shed 4 bases, and the junction held 7 bases outside the gene matches. The CDR3 extends over 16 amino acids. This CDR3 reads CASSKGDRGGYNEQFF. The CDR3 DNA sequence: TGTGCCAGTAGTAAGGGGGACAGGGGAGGTTACAATGAGCAGTTCTTC.

The chain carries TRBV2 and TRBJ2-3; possible D gene TRBD1, 5 bases. The CDR3 spans 14 residues. V lost 4 bases, J lost 5 bases, and 13 bases lay in between. In germline, CDR1 is SNHLY, CDR2 FYNNEI. In DNA form, the CDR3 reads TGTGCCAGCAGTGGGCAGGGCGGTGTAGATACGCAGTATTTT. It codes for CASSGQGGVDTQYF.

In this sample, this clonotype turned up a few times. The genes are TRBV20-1 and TRBJ2-1; 12 nucleotides agree with TRBD2. CDR1 DFQATT and CDR2 SNEGSKA come from the germline V gene (reference sequence). The CDR3 runs 14 residues. Trimming at V came to 5 bases and at J to 9 bases, leaving 8 bases not matched to a gene. This chain's CDR3 is CSASRLAGVVEQFF. The CDR3 nucleotides are TGCAGTGCTTCCAGACTAGCGGGAGTGGTTGAGCAGTTCTTC.

This clonotype showed up just a few times. The chain has TRBV5-6 and TRBJ2-3; 7 bases align to TRBD2. The CDR3 totals 17 residues. V was pared by 4 bases and J by 1 base, with 12 bases of the junction left unmatched. Germline loops: CDR1 SGHDT, CDR2 YYEEEE. As DNA, the CDR3 is TGTGCCAGCAGCCCGGAGGGAGGGCCTTACGGCACAGATACGCAGTATTTT. It yields the protein CASSPEGGPYGTDTQYF.

The chain couples TRBV7-3 to TRBJ1-6, with D possibly matching TRBD1 (6 bases). Trimming removed 6 bases at V and 7 bases at J, with 19 bases between. The length of the CDR3 is 16 residues. Germline CDR1 SGHTA, CDR2 FQGTGA. This chain's CDR3 is CASSATGIVENSPLHF. The DNA of the CDR3 is TGTGCCAGCAGTGCGACAGGAATAGTGGAAAATTCACCCCTCCACTTT.

The chain has TRBV11-2 and TRBJ2-1; 9 positions agree with TRBD2. Trimming at V came to 1 base and at J to 5 bases, leaving 3 bases not matched to a gene. This CDR3 region has 15 residues. The germline V gene encodes CDR1 SGHAT and CDR2 FQNNGV. CDR3 amino acids: CASSLGAGGDNEQFF. The CDR3 nucleotides are TGTGCCAGCAGCTTAGGGGCGGGAGGGGACAATGAGCAGTTCTTC.

To note about this clonotype: The junction departs from the called germline gene at one end, perhaps through a read error. The V call is TRBV7-7, the J call TRBJ2-7; tentative D call: TRBD1 (6 bases). The CDR3 covers 13 residues. Germline V gene lookup returns CDR1 SSHAT and CDR2 FNYEAQ (reference sequence). This chain's CDR3 is CASSLETGLVQYF. CDR3 coding DNA: TGTGCTAGCAGCTTAGAAACAGGGTTGGTGCAGTACTTC.

The chain links TRBV20-1 to TRBJ2-7, with a weak D call TRBD2 (5 bases). V shed 3 bases and J shed 2 bases, with 14 bases lying between them. The CDR3 totals 14 residues. Germline V gene lookup returns CDR1 DFQATT and CDR2 SNEGSKA (reference sequence). In nucleotides, the CDR3 is TGCAGTGCTAGGGTACTAGGAAGGGCCTACGAGCAGTACTTC. Its translation is CSARVLGRAYEQYF.

As regards this clonotype: Since a much larger clone is just one base distant, this may be a read error. This sequence joins TRBV3-1 and TRBJ2-7; tentatively, D is TRBD1 (6 bases). Germline loops: CDR1 LGHDT, CDR2 YNNKEL (reference sequence). The length of the CDR3 is 17 residues. Between the trimmed V and J ends, which lost 4 bases and 2 bases, there was a span of 21 bases. Here the CDR3 reads CASSRRPGTRDTYEQYF. The CDR3 DNA sequence: TGTGCCAGCAGCCGCCGTCCCGGGACAAGGGACACCTACGAGCAGTACTTC.

In regard to this clonotype: A much larger clone sits a single nucleotide away, making a read error possible. This chain uses TRBV7-2 with TRBJ1-2; tentatively, D is TRBD1 (6 bases). CDR1 SGHTA and CDR2 FQGNSA come from the germline V gene. CDR3 length: 14 residues. Trimming removed 4 bases at V and 6 bases at J, with 15 bases between. The CDR3 here is CASSSSWTDDGYTF. DNA for the CDR3: TGTGCCAGCAGCTCGTCGTGGACAGACGATGGCTACACCTTC.

This clonotype occurred a few times. The chain joins TRBV24-1 to TRBJ2-3, with D possibly TRBD2 on 6 matching bases. Germline V CDR1 and CDR2: KGHDR, SFDVKD. The CDR3 contains 18 residues. V shed 2 bases and J shed 0 bases, with 17 bases lying between them. This CDR3 reads CATSDSLTTGVSTDTQYF. CDR3 nucleotides: TGTGCCACCAGTGATTCCCTGACGACGGGGGTTAGCACAGATACGCAGTATTTT.

J is TRBJ2-5 and V is TRBV20-1, with TRBD2 matching over 7 bases. TRBJ2-7 explains the end of the DNA better; the J call may be wrong. Germline values: CDR1 DFQATT, CDR2 SNEGSKA (reference sequence). CDR3 length: 14 amino acids. The CDR3: CSAPTSGDPYEQYF. DNA for the CDR3: TGCAGTGCGCCAACCAGCGGGGACCCCTACGAGCAGTACTTC.

V gene TRBV11-1 combines with J gene TRBJ2-5, with 7 positions matching TRBD2. J was trimmed by 3 bases and V by 3 bases; bases with no gene match: 10. The CDR3 sequence is 16 residues long. CDR1 is SGHAT, CDR2 FQDESV, per germline (reference sequence). CDR3 DNA sequence: TGTGCCAGCAGCTTGGTCAGCGGGGTAGGAAAAGAGACCCAGTACTTC. This codes for CASSLVSGVGKETQYF.

The J gene is TRBJ2-5, the V gene TRBV12-3 or TRBV12-4, with a tentative D call TRBD1 (5 bases). Deletions cut 1 base from V and 0 bases from J, with 12 bases between. The length of the CDR3 is 16 residues. The CDR3 spells CASSLGQRIYQETQYF. The CDR3 DNA reads TGTGCCAGCAGTTTAGGACAGAGAATATACCAAGAGACCCAGTACTTC.

The rearrangement joins TRBV5-1 to TRBJ2-3; 11 nucleotides line up with TRBD1. The CDR3 runs 16 residues. CDR1 is SGHRS and CDR2 is YFSETQ in the germline V gene. V lost 4 bases to trimming and J lost 2 bases; unmatched junction nucleotides: 6. This CDR3 reads CASSNRDRGFTDTQYF. CDR3 DNA: TGCGCCAGCAGCAATCGGGACAGGGGGTTCACAGATACGCAGTATTTT.

The V gene is TRBV9, the J gene TRBJ2-5, with D possibly being TRBD1 or TRBD2 (5 bases each). TRBJ2-7 matches the DNA end more closely, so the J call is doubtful. The CDR3 loop spans 14 amino acids. The germline V gene has CDR1 SGDLS and CDR2 YYNGEE. The CDR3 DNA reads TGTGCCAGCAGCGGCAATTCCCGGGACGACGAGCAGTACTTC. Its translation: CASSGNSRDDEQYF.

This clonotype has more than one count but fewer than ten. This chain connects TRBV29-1 to TRBJ2-7, with TRBD2 matching over 14 bases. The trim removed 3 bases at V and 3 bases at J, leaving 4 bases unmatched. The CDR3 length is 15 residues. The germline CDR1 and CDR2 sequences are SQVTM and ANQGSEA. CDR3 region: CSVEGTSGSLYEQYF. The DNA of the CDR3 is TGCAGCGTTGAGGGGACTAGCGGGAGTCTCTACGAGCAGTACTTC.